Listed here are 10 T cell receptor beta chains from one sample, sequenced in a study of blood T cell repertoires in COVID-19. This table comes from immunoSEQ multiplex PCR, and its TCRdb copy is limited to in-frame clones, with some not included. The table has 200,000 to 300,000 clones, 85% to 90% seen once. Sequencing was done on a sample of peripheral blood. These receptors were collected from a woman in her 40s with acute or convalescent COVID-19.

The chain is built from TRBV6-6 and TRBJ1-5, with 7 bases aligning to TRBD1. The V segment lost 7 bases and the J segment 1 base; nucleotides outside the gene matches: 10. This CDR3 region has 16 residues. Germline CDR1 is MNHNY and CDR2 is SVGAGI (reference sequence). The CDR3 loop reads CASTPRGDRSNQPQHF. Here the CDR3 DNA reads TGTGCCAGCACTCCCAGGGGGGACAGAAGCAATCAGCCCCAGCATTTT.

The rearrangement uses TRBV3-1 (or the pseudogene TRBV3-2) and TRBJ2-3; 8 nucleotides agree with TRBD2. V shed 5 bases, J shed 2 bases, and the junction held 12 bases outside the gene matches. The CDR3 loop spans 17 amino acids. Per the germline V gene, CDR1 is LGHDT and CDR2 is YNNKEL (reference sequence). The CDR3 sequence: CASSSHPSGGPTDTQYF. The CDR3 nucleotides read TGTGCCAGCAGCTCCCACCCAAGCGGGGGCCCCACAGATACGCAGTATTTT.

This clone was detected once. The chain uses TRBV28 and TRBJ1-1; possible D gene TRBD1, 6 bases. Per germline, CDR1 MDHEN and CDR2 SYDVKM. The V and J ends lost 6 bases and 4 bases respectively, with 18 bases between them. This CDR3 spans 15 amino acids. The CDR3: CASSPPGGGSTEAFF. The CDR3, as DNA: TGTGCCAGCAGCCCCCCGGGGGGCGGGAGCACTGAAGCTTTCTTT.

Only a few counts were recorded for this clone. The chain carries TRBV19 and TRBJ1-1; D is uncertain. V was trimmed by 8 bases and J by 7 bases, leaving 20 bases between them. The germline CDR1 and CDR2 sequences are LNHDA and SQIVND (reference sequence). The CDR3 covers 14 residues. The CDR3 DNA follows: TGTGCCAGTTCCTCCGGTCTCCTACTAGGTGAAGCTTTCTTT. Its translation is CASSSGLLLGEAFF.

The chain joins TRBV5-1 to TRBJ1-2, with 9 nucleotides matching TRBD1. CDR3 length: 18 residues. Trimming took 4 bases from V and 6 from J; bases not matched to a gene: 19. From germline, CDR1 is SGHRS and CDR2 YFSETQ. For the CDR3, the DNA is TGCGCCAGCAGCCACCCGGGACAGGGTGTTCAGACGGAGAATGGCTACACCTTC. Translated: CASSHPGQGVQTENGYTF.

This rearrangement joins TRBV5-4 to TRBJ1-5; a possible D gene is TRBD1 (5 bases). V was clipped by 2 bases and J by 7 bases, with 10 bases between them. The length of the CDR3 is 13 residues. Germline-derived CDR1 and CDR2 are SGHNT and YYREEE (reference sequence). For the CDR3, the DNA is TGTGCCAGCAGCTTTGGGGGGATCCAGCCCCAGCATTTT. It yields the protein CASSFGGIQPQHF.

The V call is TRBV10-3, the J call TRBJ1-2, with D maybe TRBD1 (6 bases). The CDR3 sequence is 15 residues long. Germline V gene sequence: CDR1 ENHRY, CDR2 SYGVKD. V dropped 5 bases and J dropped 8 bases, with 21 bases sitting between them. The CDR3 sequence: CAISLTGGLSEGYTF. CDR3 nucleotides: TGTGCCATCAGTCTAACCGGGGGGCTCTCTGAAGGCTACACCTTC.

This clone was observed a handful of times. This chain connects TRBV7-8 to TRBJ1-6, with a possible D match to TRBD1 (5 bases). Germline CDR1 SGHVS, CDR2 FQNEAQ. Deletions cut 1 base from V and 12 bases from J, with 13 bases between. This CDR3 contains 14 residues. CDR3: CASSLGEGRRPLHF. CDR3 in DNA: TGTGCCAGCAGCTTAGGGGAGGGACGACGACCCCTCCACTTT.

This clone showed up just once. This chain joins TRBV19 and TRBJ1-6, with a weak D call TRBD1 (5 bases). Trimming removed 6 bases at V and 10 bases at J, with 19 bases between. CDR3 length: 15 residues. Germline V gene lookup returns CDR1 LNHDA and CDR2 SQIVND (reference sequence). This CDR3 reads CASSVRGGDGSPLHF. CDR3 nucleotides: TGTGCCAGTAGCGTGCGTGGGGGGGACGGGTCACCCCTCCACTTT.

The V call is TRBV19, the J call TRBJ1-2; 8 bases match TRBD1. The CDR3 has 15 residues. The ends lost 4 bases at V and 3 bases at J; junction bases unmatched: 7. Germline V gene sequence: CDR1 LNHDA, CDR2 SQIVND (reference sequence). Written as DNA, the CDR3 is TGTGCCAGTAGTACCGCGGACAGGGAATACTATGGCTACACCTTC. Its protein product is CASSTADREYYGYTF.